These 21 T cell receptor beta chains came from one sample sequenced in a study of human T cells and chemical hapten exposure. Time point defined: patch test 1, 2 weeks after DPC sensitization. Treatment indicated: therapeutic diphenylcyclopropenone sensitization with weekly scalp DPC. It was unfractionated whole blood from which total RNA was extracted. TCRdb re-called the RACE reads through MiXCR, storing one row per CDR3 protein. This table holds roughly 34,000 distinct CDR3 sequences, more than 6% found once. The source was whole blood, collected in connection with sensitization to the hapten diphenylcyclopropenone (DPC). These receptors were collected from a young woman with alopecia areata. Some clones in this sample may be carry-over from other donors' samples.

The sample holds a few counts of this clonotype. The CDR3 nucleotides are TGTGCCAGCAGTTTAGCGGTCGGGAGAAATGAGCAGTTCTTC. This gives the protein CASSLAVGRNEQFF. This chain connects TRBV12-3 or TRBV12-4 to TRBJ2-1; TRBD2 might be the D (6 bases). The CDR3 length is 14 residues. The germline V and J ends were trimmed by 0 bases and 7 bases, with 10 bases remaining between them.

This clonotype was observed a handful of times. The chain has TRBV7-2 and TRBJ2-7; perhaps TRBD2 as D (7 bases). CDR3 length equals 13 residues. Looked up from germline, CDR1 is SGHTA and CDR2 is FQGNSA. With 0 bases removed from V and 5 bases from J, the gap between germline ends came to 8 bases. The CDR3 loop reads CASSLAGGHEQYF. The CDR3 DNA follows: TGTGCCAGCAGCTTAGCGGGGGGGCACGAGCAGTACTTC.

This clonotype has just a few counts. The genes are TRBV10-3 and TRBJ2-6, with 9 bases lining up with TRBD1. The CDR3 runs 15 residues. In germline, CDR1 is ENHRY, CDR2 SYGVKD. Trimming cost V 11 bases and J 4 bases; bases outside gene matches: 9. CDR3 DNA: TGTGCCGCATCAACAGGGGGCAGAGGGGCCAACGTCCTGACTTTC. It yields the protein CAASTGGRGANVLTF.

This clonotype was detected ten times or more. The V and J genes are TRBV12-3 or TRBV12-4 and TRBJ2-7; maybe TRBD2 (5 bases). V was clipped by 5 bases and J by 10 bases, with 15 bases between them. The length of the CDR3 is 12 residues. The CDR3 loop is CASSDDGVRQYF. The CDR3, as DNA: TGTGCCAGCAGTGATGACGGGGTCCGTCAGTACTTC.

The sample holds many counts of this clonotype. The V gene is TRBV6-8, the J gene TRBJ1-5; tentatively, D is TRBD1 (6 bases). Germline values: CDR1 MNHGY, CDR2 SAAAGT. Trimming took 2 bases from V and 4 from J, leaving 15 bases between them. The CDR3 consists of 16 residues. Here the CDR3 reads CASSYPPGAGNQPQHF. For the CDR3, the DNA is TGTGCCAGCAGTTACCCGCCGGGGGCTGGTAATCAGCCCCAGCATTTT.

This clonotype was observed at least ten times. The chain recombines TRBV4-2 with TRBJ1-5; 7 nucleotides match TRBD1. Trimming cost V 1 base and J 6 bases; bases outside gene matches: 6. The CDR3 length is 15 residues. The germline CDR1 and CDR2 sequences are LGHNA and YNFKEQ. As DNA, the CDR3 is TGTGCCAGCAGCCAAGGACAGGGTCCGGGTCAGCCCCAGCATTTT. Translation gives CASSQGQGPGQPQHF.

This clonotype was found a few times. V usage is TRBV5-4 and J usage is TRBJ2-3; either TRBD1 or TRBD2 may supply D (5 bases each). The germline CDR1 and CDR2 sequences are SGHNT and YYREEE (reference sequence). The V end lost 4 bases, the J end lost 2 bases, and 11 bases lay between the germline ends. The CDR3 runs to 14 residues. The CDR3, as DNA: TGTGCCAGCAGCCCGGGACGGTTCACAGATACGCAGTATTTT. Translated: CASSPGRFTDTQYF.

The chain links TRBV20-1 to TRBJ1-5, with a tentative D call TRBD1 (6 bases). Trimming shortened V by 2 bases and J by 4 bases, and 15 bases separated the two germline ends. There are 15 residues in the CDR3. Germline-derived CDR1 and CDR2 are DFQATT and SNEGSKA (reference sequence). The CDR3 nucleotides are TGCAGTGCTAGACCCGGACAAGGGGGGAATCAGCCCCAGCATTTT. Amino acid sequence: CSARPGQGGNQPQHF.

This clonotype was seen more than once but under ten times. The gene calls are TRBV6-5 and TRBJ2-3; the match to TRBD2 covers 11 bases. Germline V gene lookup returns CDR1 MNHEY and CDR2 SVGAGI. Trimming at V came to 0 bases and at J to 6 bases, leaving 11 bases not matched to a gene. CDR3 length: 18 amino acids. The CDR3 DNA reads TGTGCCAGCAGTTACTCGAAGACGGGACTAGCGGCCGGGGATACGCAGTATTTT. Protein product: CASSYSKTGLAAGDTQYF.

The table lists this clonotype with a few counts. The chain is built from TRBV7-2 and TRBJ2-3, with D perhaps TRBD1 (6 bases). V lost 4 bases, J lost 4 bases, and 6 bases lay in between. CDR1 and CDR2 (germline): SGHTA, FQGNSA. The CDR3 loop spans 12 amino acids. The CDR3: CASSSGADTQYF. The CDR3 DNA is TGTGCCAGCAGCTCAGGGGCAGATACGCAGTATTTT. Together with reference TRBV7-2 and TRBJ2-3, the CDR3 gives the full variable domain: GAGVSQSPSNKVTEKGKDVELRCDPISGHTALYWYRQSLGQGLEFLIYFQGNSAPDKSGLPSDRFSAERTGGSVSTLTIQRTQQEDSAVYLCASSSGADTQYFGPGTRLTVL.

The chain links TRBV7-2 to TRBJ1-6; D not certain. Germline CDR1 and CDR2: SGHTA and FQGNSA. The CDR3 has 17 amino acids. V was cut by 4 bases and J by 0 bases, with 13 bases left in between. The CDR3 region has the DNA TGTGCCAGCAGCTCGTTAGACGCGAGCTCCTATAATTCACCCCTCCACTTT. Encoded protein: CASSSLDASSYNSPLHF.

This clonotype was picked up many times. The V call is TRBV20-1, the J call TRBJ1-1, with D possibly TRBD1 on 6 matching bases. V lost 6 bases, J lost 3 bases, and 14 bases lay in between. The CDR3 is 13 amino acids. Germline V CDR1 and CDR2: DFQATT, SNEGSKA (reference sequence). CDR3 DNA: TGCAGTGCCTACACAGGGATCGACACTGAAGCTTTCTTT. Translated: CSAYTGIDTEAFF.

This sequence joins TRBV5-6 and TRBJ2-7; D is undetermined. Germline V gene sequence: CDR1 SGHDT, CDR2 YYEEEE. CDR3 length: 14 amino acids. V was cut by 1 base and J by 0 bases, with 8 bases left in between. The CDR3 is CASSLSPVSYEQYF. CDR3 DNA sequence: TGTGCCAGCAGCTTGTCCCCTGTCTCCTACGAGCAGTACTTC.

The chain couples TRBV29-1 to TRBJ2-3, with 10 bases fitting TRBD2. The CDR3 has 14 residues. Germline lookup yields CDR1 SQVTM and CDR2 ANQGSEA. The junction had 15 bases not matched to a gene; V was cut back by 5 bases and J by 13 bases. CDR3 in amino acids: CSVSTGFNSGGEYF. CDR3 coding DNA: TGCAGCGTTTCGACAGGGTTTAACAGCGGGGGGGAGTATTTT.

This clonotype was counted only a few times. This chain joins TRBV7-2 and TRBJ2-7; 8 nucleotides match TRBD1. The CDR3 is 13 amino acids. The junction had 11 bases not matched to a gene; V was cut back by 4 bases and J by 12 bases. Per the germline V gene, CDR1 is SGHTA and CDR2 is FQGNSA. Written as DNA, the CDR3 is TGTGCCAGCAGCTATGAGGGTGGCAGGGGGCTGTACTTC. It yields the protein CASSYEGGRGLYF.

This clonotype occurred many times. This chain connects TRBV2 to TRBJ1-1, with 8 bases fitting TRBD1. CDR1 is SNHLY and CDR2 is FYNNEI in the germline V gene. V dropped 6 bases and J dropped 3; count of bases not matched to a gene: 6. The CDR3 spans 14 residues. CDR3 residues: CASRGTGAYTEAFF. CDR3 bases: TGTGCCAGCAGGGGGACAGGAGCGTACACTGAAGCTTTCTTT.

This chain joins TRBV6-2 or TRBV6-3 and TRBJ1-5; D remains ambiguous. This CDR3 spans 16 amino acids. Germline values: CDR1 MNHEY, CDR2 SVGEGT. Trimming left V 2 bases short and J 0 bases short, with 11 bases between. In DNA form, the CDR3 reads TGTGCCAGCAGTTACCGGGCCGCCGATAGCAATCAGCCCCAGCATTTT. Residues: CASSYRAADSNQPQHF.

The chain uses TRBV4-3 and TRBJ2-4, with a possible D match to TRBD1 (6 bases). The CDR3 is 18 amino acids. V shed 0 bases and J shed 0 bases, with 15 bases lying between them. Looked up from germline, CDR1 is LGHNA and CDR2 is YSLEER. DNA for the CDR3: TGCGCCAGCAGCCAAGATCTGAGGGGACAAATAGCCAAAAACATTCAGTACTTC. Translation: CASSQDLRGQIAKNIQYF.

This clonotype was counted a few times. The rearrangement links TRBV5-1 to TRBJ1-2; D call uncertain. V dropped 0 bases and J dropped 0 bases, with 9 bases sitting between them. Germline V gives CDR1 SGHRS, CDR2 YFSETQ. The CDR3 loop spans 15 amino acids. CDR3 region: CASSLDAGPNYGYTF. CDR3 bases: TGCGCCAGCAGCTTGGACGCAGGCCCTAACTATGGCTACACCTTC.

This chain joins TRBV6-5 and TRBJ1-5, with 7 nucleotides matching TRBD1. This CDR3 has 17 amino acids. J gave up 1 base and V 0 bases, and 6 bases lay outside the gene matches. Germline V CDR1 and CDR2: MNHEY, SVGAGI. This chain's CDR3 is CASSYSWAGGSNQPQHF. The CDR3 bases are TGTGCCAGCAGTTACTCTTGGGCAGGGGGAAGCAATCAGCCCCAGCATTTT.

This clonotype has a count of ten or more. In nucleotides, the CDR3 is TGTGCCATCAGTGAGTCGGGTAGGAGCAATCAGCCCCAGCATTTT. It yields the protein CAISESGRSNQPQHF. This chain links TRBV10-3 with TRBJ1-5; D is ambiguous. Germline V lookup: CDR1 ENHRY, CDR2 SYGVKD. V was clipped by 0 bases and J by 1 base, with 7 bases between them. The CDR3 loop spans 15 amino acids.